A single sample gave rise to the 26 T cell receptor beta chains below, sequenced in a study of T cells in Graves' hyperthyroidism and ophthalmopathy. The source material, RNA transcripts, was used to amplify TCR beta CDR3 regions. TCR CDR3 underwent first-round RT-PCR with the HTBI primer set. TCRdb passed the multiplex PCR reads through MiXCR, listing each CDR3 protein once. The sample carries 300,000 to 450,000 distinct CDR3 sequences, around 25% recorded once. Sequences were obtained from blood. These receptors were collected from a man aged 50-60 years with Graves' hyperthyroidism.

In its sample, this clonotype was seen many times. The J gene is TRBJ2-7, the V gene TRBV2; 11 bases fit TRBD2. The CDR3 extends over 15 amino acids. Germline CDR1 SNHLY, CDR2 FYNNEI. With V trimmed by 7 bases and J by 5 bases, 10 bases remained unmatched. The DNA for the CDR3 is TGTGCCAGCAAGCGAAATAGCGGGAGGGCCGACGAGCAGTACTTC. Translation: CASKRNSGRADEQYF.

The rearrangement links TRBV10-1 to TRBJ2-3; 8 bases fit TRBD1. The CDR3 has 15 residues. V dropped 3 bases and J dropped 3; count of bases not matched to a gene: 5. From germline, CDR1 is WNHNN and CDR2 SYGVQD (reference sequence). The DNA for the CDR3 is TGCGCCAGCAGTGACAGGGGGCGAAGTACAGATACGCAGTATTTT. Translation gives CASSDRGRSTDTQYF.

The genes are TRBV6-2 or TRBV6-3 and TRBJ1-1; 7 nucleotides agree with TRBD1. Per germline, CDR1 MNHEY and CDR2 SVGEGT. The CDR3 totals 16 residues. The trim removed 2 bases at V and 0 bases at J, leaving 6 bases unmatched. Here the CDR3 DNA reads TGTGCCAGCAGTTACCGAAGACAGGGATTGAACACTGAAGCTTTCTTT. Protein product: CASSYRRQGLNTEAFF.

Only a few counts were recorded for this clonotype. The chain combines TRBV5-1 with TRBJ2-5, with D uncertain. The V end lost 0 bases, the J end lost 5 bases, and 8 bases lay between the germline ends. There are 13 residues in the CDR3. Germline assignment: CDR1 SGHRS and CDR2 YFSETQ. The CDR3 spells CASSLAYAETQYF. The CDR3 bases are TGCGCCAGCAGCTTGGCCTACGCGGAGACCCAGTACTTC.

This clonotype was recorded at least ten times. This chain uses TRBV18 with TRBJ2-5; D is undetermined. Germline-derived CDR1 and CDR2 are KGHSH and LQKENI. Trimming removed 3 bases at V and 2 bases at J, with 10 bases between. The CDR3 has 14 amino acids. CDR3: CASSPRTAQETQYF. The CDR3 DNA follows: TGTGCCAGCTCACCGAGAACAGCACAAGAGACCCAGTACTTC.

This clonotype appeared many times. The genes are TRBV7-3 and TRBJ2-7, with 9 bases matching TRBD2. CDR3 length: 15 residues. Losses at the gene ends were 4 bases for V and 5 bases for J; bases not matched to a gene: 9. Germline assignment: CDR1 SGHTA and CDR2 FQGTGA. Here the CDR3 reads CASSSVAGDPHEQYF. CDR3 bases: TGTGCCAGCAGCTCTGTAGCGGGAGACCCCCACGAGCAGTACTTC.

This rearrangement joins TRBV3-1 to TRBJ2-7; 9 bases are a match to TRBD1. The CDR3 has 14 amino acids. V dropped 3 bases and J dropped 6; count of bases not matched to a gene: 6. The germline gives CDR1 LGHDT, CDR2 YNNKEL (reference sequence). CDR3 sequence reads: CASSQGGTGSEQYF. The CDR3 nucleotides are TGTGCCAGCAGCCAGGGTGGGACAGGGTCCGAGCAGTACTTC.

This clonotype has ten or more counts. The chain uses TRBV11-2 and TRBJ1-1; D perhaps matches TRBD1 (5 bases). Germline loops: CDR1 SGHAT, CDR2 FQNNGV. This CDR3 is built from 14 residues. V shed 1 base and J shed 4 bases, with 10 bases lying between them. The CDR3 region has the DNA TGTGCCAGCAGCTTAGCGCAGGGTAGCACTGAAGCTTTCTTT. As protein: CASSLAQGSTEAFF.

There are a few counts of this clonotype. V and J are TRBV4-2 and TRBJ2-5; TRBD2 matches at 12 bases. CDR1 is LGHNA and CDR2 is YNFKEQ in the germline V gene. This CDR3 comprises 16 residues. Germline trimming cut 0 bases from V and 3 bases from J; bases unmatched to any gene: 2. DNA for the CDR3: TGTGCCAGCAGCCAAGAACTAGCGGGAGGAAAAGAGACCCAGTACTTC. Translation gives CASSQELAGGKETQYF.

The V call is TRBV11-2, the J call TRBJ2-2; no firm D call. V was clipped by 5 bases and J by 7 bases, with 8 bases between them. The CDR3 has 12 residues. Per germline, CDR1 SGHAT and CDR2 FQNNGV. CDR3 nucleotide sequence: TGTGCCAGCAGCCTCCCAGGCGGGGAGCTGTTTTTT. Protein sequence: CASSLPGGELFF.

Details on this clonotype: This may come from a read error, since a much larger clone is one base off. This sequence joins TRBV11-2 and TRBJ2-5; D perhaps matches TRBD1 (5 bases). With 10 bases removed from V and 5 bases from J, the gap between germline ends came to 17 bases. Looked up from germline, CDR1 is SGHAT and CDR2 is FQNNGV. The CDR3 loop spans 13 amino acids. In nucleotides, the CDR3 is TGTGCCACCAAAATGCAGGGCTTCGAGACCCAGTACTTC. Its translation is CATKMQGFETQYF.

The chain has TRBV20-1 and TRBJ2-5; D gene unclear. This CDR3 has 14 residues. The germline gives CDR1 DFQATT, CDR2 SNEGSKA (reference sequence). Deletions cut 0 bases from V and 5 bases from J, with 13 bases between. The CDR3 region has the DNA TGCAGTGCTAGAGAGTCACACAACTGGGAGACCCAGTACTTC. This translates into CSARESHNWETQYF.

This chain connects TRBV6-1 to TRBJ2-1, with 9 positions matching TRBD2. This CDR3 contains 14 residues. CDR1 is MNHNS, CDR2 SASEGT, per germline. V was pared by 7 bases and J by 4 bases, with 5 bases of the junction left unmatched. The CDR3 region has the DNA TGTGCCAGCACTATAGCGGGAGCATACAATGAGCAGTTCTTC. This translates into CASTIAGAYNEQFF.

The chain couples TRBV2 to TRBJ1-4; D is possibly TRBD1 (5 bases). Germline V gives CDR1 SNHLY, CDR2 FYNNEI. This CDR3 spans 16 amino acids. V gave up 2 bases and J gave up 7 bases, with 17 bases separating them. The CDR3 nucleotides read TGTGCCAGCAGTGAAATCAGCAGGGTTGGGACTGAAAAACTGTTTTTT. Translated: CASSEISRVGTEKLFF.

This clonotype occurred a few times. The chain joins TRBV15 to TRBJ1-1; D is possibly TRBD1 (6 bases). V lost 5 bases, J lost 0 bases, and 10 bases lay in between. Per the germline V gene, CDR1 is LNHNV and CDR2 is YYDKDF (reference sequence). The CDR3 extends over 14 amino acids. The CDR3 loop reads CATSGTYMNTEAFF. In DNA, the CDR3 is TGTGCCACCAGCGGGACATACATGAACACTGAAGCTTTCTTT.

This clonotype was seen ten or more times. V is TRBV6-1 and J is TRBJ2-5; TRBD2 agrees at 16 bases. V dropped 7 bases and J dropped 5; count of bases not matched to a gene: 7. The CDR3 is 16 residues long. Per germline, CDR1 MNHNS and CDR2 SASEGT. The CDR3 protein is CASMGTSGRAMETQYF. The CDR3 bases are TGTGCCAGCATGGGGACTAGCGGGAGGGCCATGGAGACCCAGTACTTC.

The chain carries TRBV5-5 and TRBJ2-3; TRBD2 matches 14 bases. Germline lookup yields CDR1 SGHKS and CDR2 YYEKEE (reference sequence). CDR3 length equals 17 residues. V was pared by 2 bases and J by 6 bases, with 8 bases of the junction left unmatched. The CDR3 DNA follows: TGTGCCAGCAGCTTCGGGGGACTAGCGGGAGTTGGGGATACGCAGTATTTT. Translated, it gives CASSFGGLAGVGDTQYF. The whole variable domain, remainder taken from reference TRBV5-5 and TRBJ2-3, is DAGVTQSPTHLIKTRGQQVTLRCSPISGHKSVSWYQQVLGQGPQFIFQYYEKEERGRGNFPDRFSARQFPNYSSELNVNALLLGDSALYLCASSFGGLAGVGDTQYFGPGTRLTVL.

There are many counts of this clonotype. The chain recombines TRBV28 with TRBJ2-3; D is perhaps TRBD1 or TRBD2 (5 bases each). The CDR3 runs 17 residues. CDR1 and CDR2 from the germline V gene are MDHEN and SYDVKM. V was trimmed by 1 base and J by 0 bases, leaving 14 bases between them. The chain's CDR3 is CASSLSGAVFSTDTQYF. DNA of the CDR3: TGTGCCAGCAGTTTATCCGGGGCAGTTTTTAGCACAGATACGCAGTATTTT.

The V call is TRBV11-2, the J call TRBJ2-3; 9 bases agree with TRBD2. The CDR3 is 13 residues long. The germline gives CDR1 SGHAT, CDR2 FQNNGV. Germline trimming cut 11 bases from V and 5 bases from J; bases unmatched to any gene: 8. CDR3 DNA: TGTGCCGGGGCGGGAGGGCCGGGAGATACGCAGTATTTT. Translating gives CAGAGGPGDTQYF.

V usage is TRBV20-1 and J usage is TRBJ2-7; 11 nucleotides agree with TRBD2. V lost 2 bases and J lost 7; bases outside the gene matches: 13. In germline, CDR1 is DFQATT, CDR2 SNEGSKA (reference sequence). The CDR3 has 16 residues. The CDR3 DNA reads TGCAGTGCTAGACACGGGATAGCGGGAGGGCCAGGGGAGCAGTACTTC. This gives the protein CSARHGIAGGPGEQYF.

This clonotype was seen ten or more times. CDR3: CASSFGQGLRNTEAFF. In nucleotides, the CDR3 is TGTGCCAGCAGTTTTGGGCAGGGTTTGAGGAACACTGAAGCTTTCTTT. The V gene is TRBV28, the J gene TRBJ1-1; weak D call: TRBD1 (5 bases). The germline gives CDR1 MDHEN, CDR2 SYDVKM. The V end lost 3 bases, the J end lost 1 base, and 15 bases lay between the germline ends. CDR3 length: 16 residues.

This clonotype was counted at least ten times. This chain links TRBV12-3 or TRBV12-4 with TRBJ2-1, with 9 bases that match TRBD1. Trimming at V came to 3 bases and at J to 6 bases, leaving 6 bases not matched to a gene. There are 15 residues in the CDR3. CDR3 bases: TGTGCCAGCAGTTTTAGGGACAGGGATTTCAATGAGCAGTTCTTC. Residues: CASSFRDRDFNEQFF.

The chain has TRBV7-9 and TRBJ1-2; D remains unclear. The V gene lost 7 bases and the J gene lost 0 bases, with 6 bases spanning the gap. Germline assignment: CDR1 SEHNR and CDR2 FQNEAQ (reference sequence). The CDR3 is 12 residues long. The CDR3 DNA follows: TGTGCCAGCACGGGGACTAACTATGGCTACACCTTC. Translation gives CASTGTNYGYTF.

The J gene is TRBJ1-6, the V gene TRBV27; possible D gene TRBD1, 5 bases. V was trimmed by 2 bases and J by 7 bases, leaving 9 bases between them. CDR3 length: 14 amino acids. Germline lookup yields CDR1 MNHEY and CDR2 SMNVEV (reference sequence). The CDR3, as DNA: TGTGCCAGCAGTTTAGCAGGGTTCAATTCACCCCTCCACTTT. Protein sequence: CASSLAGFNSPLHF.

The rearrangement joins TRBV11-3 to TRBJ2-1, with TRBD2 matching over 8 bases. The J call is uncertain, as TRBJ2-7 better fits the DNA end. The V gene's germline CDR1 is SGHNT and CDR2 YENEEA. This CDR3 is 16 amino acids long. CDR3 sequence (DNA): TGTGCCAGCAGCTCAATAGCGGGACGCGTTTACAATGAGCAGTACTTC. Residues: CASSSIAGRVYNEQYF.

The chain recombines TRBV20-1 with TRBJ2-5, with TRBD1 matching over 12 bases. The germline CDR1 and CDR2 sequences are DFQATT and SNEGSKA (reference sequence). The CDR3 length is 16 residues. The V and J ends lost 6 bases and 2 bases, in that order; junction bases with no gene match: 10. Here the CDR3 reads CSARLGTGGWQETQYF. CDR3 DNA: TGCAGTGCCAGATTAGGGACAGGGGGCTGGCAAGAGACCCAGTACTTC.